This TCR beta chain was captured by sequencing in a study of cytomegalovirus exposure and HLA in healthy donors. Study background: Within an early data release were around 87 million unique TCRs drawn from HLA-typed donors.

Primers included in the PCR were 60 Vbeta and 13 Jbeta primers. TCRdb's copy holds only in-frame clones and misses some; the assay was immunoSEQ multiplex PCR. The table has roughly 120,000 clones, about 76% seen once; the top ten hold less than 2.5%. The germline CDR1 and CDR2 sequences are MNHNS and SASEGT. The V segment lost 7 bases and the J segment 1 base; nucleotides outside the gene matches: 6. The CDR3 is 14 residues long. The source material was PBMCs. This chain uses TRBV6-1 with TRBJ2-7, with 8 bases lining up with TRBD2. This clonotype originated in a woman in her twenties or thirties in good health and CMV-seronegative. Here the CDR3 reads CASTRAGESYEQYF. For the CDR3, the DNA is TGTGCCAGCACCCGAGCGGGAGAGTCCTACGAGCAGTACTTC.